This TCR beta chain was sequenced in a study of beta chain features in type 1 diabetes. Study overall: In age, gender and cell yields, patients were similar to healthy donors. Summed over all samples, the examined sorted cells came to roughly 110 million. General study findings and limits: The study left unresolved whether HLA type influences TCRB rearrangement. Across all four CD4+ subsets, people with type 1 diabetes showed modestly shorter TCRB CDR3s. The study found that naive, central memory and Treg TCRB repertoires appeared more similar in patients than in healthy donors.

V was cut by 7 bases and J by 8 bases, with 13 bases left in between. Germline loops: CDR1 SGDLS, CDR2 YYNGEE. This CDR3 has 12 residues. Concerning this clone: Its antigen is undetermined.

The sequenced template was cDNA made from the entire isolated RNA. TCRdb's copy holds only in-frame clones and misses some; the assay was immunoSEQ multiplex PCR. Of 250,000 to 350,000 clones in the sample, roughly an eighth were seen once. This chain uses TRBV9 with TRBJ2-1, with D possibly being TRBD2 (5 bases). Material: naive CD4+ T cells from blood. This sequence originates from a man aged 30-40 years with type 1 diabetes. CDR3: CASEVGVHEQFF. CDR3 coding DNA: TGTGCCAGCGAGGTGGGAGTGCATGAGCAGTTCTTC.